This T cell receptor beta chain was recorded in a study of blood T cell repertoires in COVID-19. Profiled with immunoSEQ multiplex PCR; TCRdb holds only in-frame clones, not every one. There are 150,000 to 200,000 clones in the sample; approximately 90% occur only once, and about 4.5% lies in the top ten. In this sample, this clone turned up once. This CDR3 has 17 amino acids. Trimming removed 5 bases from V and 4 bases from J; junction bases left unmatched: 14. Germline CDR1 reads SGHVS; CDR2 reads FQNEAQ. The receptor's source is a human donor in a cohort sampled during active COVID-19. The source material was peripheral blood. V and J are TRBV7-8 and TRBJ2-5; 9 nucleotides line up with TRBD2. In DNA form, the CDR3 reads TGTGCCAGCAGCCCATTTGGTGGGTTAGCGGGAGTAGAGACCCAGTACTTC. Its translation is CASSPFGGLAGVETQYF.